This TCR beta chain appears in the sequencing data of a study of CD8 T cells in Susac syndrome. V lost 6 bases to trimming and J lost 5 bases, with 13 bases between them. The germline V gene encodes CDR1 MDHEN and CDR2 SYDVKM. The CDR3 covers 13 residues. The authors reverse transcribed roughly 0.5 to 1 ug RNA with random hexamers. TCRdb recomputed calls from the immunoSEQ multiplex PCR reads with MiXCR, one row per CDR3 protein. The sample consists of 40,000 to 60,000 distinct CDR3 sequences, 93% of them appearing once. The receptor's source is a human donor with multiple sclerosis. The specimen sequenced was CD8+ T cells from PBMCs. The rearrangement joins TRBV28 to TRBJ1-1; D not resolved. The CDR3 DNA follows: TGTGCCAGCAGAATTCCTATGGGTACTGAAGCTTTCTTT. It encodes CASRIPMGTEAFF.